The T cell receptor (beta chain) under discussion was sequenced for a study of CD4 and CD8 cells across lung adenocarcinoma regions. Germline V gene lookup returns CDR1 WSHSY and CDR2 SAAADI. CDR3 size: 13 residues. From the PCR reads, TCRdb called clonotypes with MiXCR, one entry per CDR3 protein. The sample contains about 8,400 distinct CDR3 sequences, 50% to 60% of which appear only once. This clonotype was found a few times. Donors had localized lung adenocarcinoma, a non-small cell lung cancer. The sequence derives from a female donor with lung adenocarcinoma. The CD4 and CD8 labels of this study may be unreliable. Sequenced material: CD4+ T cells from the center of a lung tumor. The V and J genes are TRBV10-2 and TRBJ2-1; TRBD2 agrees at 10 bases. The last part of the DNA fits TRBJ2-7 better; the J call may be wrong. The CDR3 DNA reads as TGCGCCAGCAGCCTAGCGGGAGTCTACGAGCAGTACTTC. Its protein is CASSLAGVYEQYF.